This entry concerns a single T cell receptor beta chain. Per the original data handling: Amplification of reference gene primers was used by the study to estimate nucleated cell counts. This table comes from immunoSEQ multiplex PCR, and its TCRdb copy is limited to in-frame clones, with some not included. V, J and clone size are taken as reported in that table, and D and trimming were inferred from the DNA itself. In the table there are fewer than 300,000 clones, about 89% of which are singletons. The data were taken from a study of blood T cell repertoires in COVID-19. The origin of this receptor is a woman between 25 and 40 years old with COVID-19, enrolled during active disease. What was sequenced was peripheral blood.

CDR3 bases: TGTGCCAGCAGTCTACGTCCCGGGACAGGTATCGGCCAGCCCCAGCATTTT. Its protein is CASSLRPGTGIGQPQHF. The chain is built from TRBV6-6 and TRBJ1-5, with TRBD1 matching 8 bases. The J segment lost 7 bases and the V segment lost 5 bases, leaving 16 bases of the junction unmatched. The CDR3 runs to 17 residues. Germline-derived CDR1 and CDR2 are MNHNY and SVGAGI (reference sequence).